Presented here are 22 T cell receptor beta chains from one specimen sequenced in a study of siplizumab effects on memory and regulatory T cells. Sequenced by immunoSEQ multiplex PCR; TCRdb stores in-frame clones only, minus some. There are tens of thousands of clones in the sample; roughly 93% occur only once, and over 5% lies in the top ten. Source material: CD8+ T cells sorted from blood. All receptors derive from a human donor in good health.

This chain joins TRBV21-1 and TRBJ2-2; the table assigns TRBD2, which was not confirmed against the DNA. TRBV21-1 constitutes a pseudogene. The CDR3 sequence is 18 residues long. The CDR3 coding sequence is TGTGCCAGCAGGAGGGGGGAGCCGGGACTAGAGGTTACCGGGGAGCTGTTTTTT. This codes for CASRRGEPGLEVTGELFF.

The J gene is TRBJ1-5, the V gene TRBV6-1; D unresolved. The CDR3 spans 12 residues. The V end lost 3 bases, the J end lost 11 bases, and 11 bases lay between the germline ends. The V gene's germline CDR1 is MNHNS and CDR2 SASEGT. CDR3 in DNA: TGTGCCAGCAGTGATATCCTCCCCGCCCAGCATTTT. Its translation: CASSDILPAQHF.

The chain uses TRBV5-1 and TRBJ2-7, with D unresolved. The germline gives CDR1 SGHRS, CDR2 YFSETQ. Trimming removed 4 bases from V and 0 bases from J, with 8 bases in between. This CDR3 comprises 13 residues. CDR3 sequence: CASSMDGSYEQYF. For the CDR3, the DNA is TGCGCCAGCAGCATGGACGGCTCCTACGAGCAGTACTTC.

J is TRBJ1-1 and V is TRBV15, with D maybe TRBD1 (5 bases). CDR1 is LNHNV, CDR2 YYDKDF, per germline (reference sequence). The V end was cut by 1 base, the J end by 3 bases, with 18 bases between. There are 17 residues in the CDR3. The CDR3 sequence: CATSRAPGRDGHTEAFF. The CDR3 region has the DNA TGTGCCACCAGCAGAGCGCCAGGGAGAGATGGGCACACTGAAGCTTTCTTT.

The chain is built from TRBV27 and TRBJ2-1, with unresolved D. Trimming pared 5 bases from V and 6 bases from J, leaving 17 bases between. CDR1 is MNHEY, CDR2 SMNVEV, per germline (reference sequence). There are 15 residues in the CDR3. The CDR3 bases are TGTGCCAGCAGTGACGTAGTTGAGGTGGGCAATGAGCAGTTCTTC. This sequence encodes CASSDVVEVGNEQFF.

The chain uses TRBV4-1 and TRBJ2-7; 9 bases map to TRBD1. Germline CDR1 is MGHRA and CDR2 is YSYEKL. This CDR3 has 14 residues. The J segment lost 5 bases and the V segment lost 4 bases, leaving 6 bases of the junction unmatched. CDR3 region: CASSPPGQGNEQYF. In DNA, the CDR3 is TGCGCCAGCAGCCCCCCGGGACAGGGTAACGAGCAGTACTTC.

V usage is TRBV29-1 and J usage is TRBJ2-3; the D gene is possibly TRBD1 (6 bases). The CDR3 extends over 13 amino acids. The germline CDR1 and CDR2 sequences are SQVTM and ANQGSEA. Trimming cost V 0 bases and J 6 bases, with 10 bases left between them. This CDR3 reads CSVEDGGSDTQYF. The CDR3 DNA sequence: TGCAGCGTTGAAGATGGGGGCTCCGATACGCAGTATTTT.

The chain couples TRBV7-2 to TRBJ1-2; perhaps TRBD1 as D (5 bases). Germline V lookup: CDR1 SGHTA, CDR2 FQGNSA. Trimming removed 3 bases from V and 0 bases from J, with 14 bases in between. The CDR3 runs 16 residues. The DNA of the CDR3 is TGTGCCAGCAGCTTGTACCTAGGGGCCCCTAACTATGGCTACACCTTC. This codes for CASSLYLGAPNYGYTF.

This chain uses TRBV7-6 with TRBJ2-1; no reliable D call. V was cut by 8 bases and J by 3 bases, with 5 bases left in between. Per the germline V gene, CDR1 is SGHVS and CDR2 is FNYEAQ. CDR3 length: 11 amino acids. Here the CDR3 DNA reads TGTGCCAGCGGGATCTACAATGAGCAGTTCTTC. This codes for CASGIYNEQFF.

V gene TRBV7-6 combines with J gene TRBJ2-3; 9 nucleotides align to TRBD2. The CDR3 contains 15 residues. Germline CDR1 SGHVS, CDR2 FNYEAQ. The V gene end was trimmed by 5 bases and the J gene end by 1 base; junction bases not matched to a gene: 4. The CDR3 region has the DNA TGTGCCAGCAGCCCAGCGGGAGGAGGCACAGATACGCAGTATTTT. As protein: CASSPAGGGTDTQYF. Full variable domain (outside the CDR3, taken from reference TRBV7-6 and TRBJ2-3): GAGVSQSPRYKVTKRGQDVALRCDPISGHVSLYWYRQALGQGPEFLTYFNYEAQQDKSGLPNDRFSAERPEGSISTLTIQRTEQRDSAMYRCASSPAGGGTDTQYFGPGTRLTVL.

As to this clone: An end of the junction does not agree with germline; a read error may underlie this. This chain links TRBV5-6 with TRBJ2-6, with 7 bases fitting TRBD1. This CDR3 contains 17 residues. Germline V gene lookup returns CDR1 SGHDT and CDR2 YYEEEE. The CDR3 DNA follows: TGTGCCAGCAGCTTGCCGGGACAGCTCTCTGAGGCCAACGTCCTGACTTTC. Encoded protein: CASSLPGQLSEANVLTF.

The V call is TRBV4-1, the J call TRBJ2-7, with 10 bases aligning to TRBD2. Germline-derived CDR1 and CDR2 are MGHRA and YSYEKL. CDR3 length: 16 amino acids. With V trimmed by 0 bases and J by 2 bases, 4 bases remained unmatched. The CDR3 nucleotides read TGCGCCAGCAGCCAAGATCCACTAGCGGGAACCTACGAGCAGTACTTC. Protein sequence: CASSQDPLAGTYEQYF.

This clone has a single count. The CDR3 region has the DNA TGTGCCAGCAGCTACGGACGGATCTCTGGAAACACCATATATTTT. Translated: CASSYGRISGNTIYF. The rearrangement uses TRBV11-2 and TRBJ1-3; no definite D call. Trimming left V 4 bases short and J 0 bases short, with 10 bases between. CDR1 SGHAT and CDR2 FQNNGV come from the germline V gene. CDR3 size: 15 residues.

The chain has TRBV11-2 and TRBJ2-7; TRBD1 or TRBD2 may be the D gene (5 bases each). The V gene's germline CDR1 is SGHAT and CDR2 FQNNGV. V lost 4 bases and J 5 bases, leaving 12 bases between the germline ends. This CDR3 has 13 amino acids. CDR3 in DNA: TGTGCCAGCAGCTGGGACGTGTACGACGAGCAGTACTTC. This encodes CASSWDVYDEQYF.

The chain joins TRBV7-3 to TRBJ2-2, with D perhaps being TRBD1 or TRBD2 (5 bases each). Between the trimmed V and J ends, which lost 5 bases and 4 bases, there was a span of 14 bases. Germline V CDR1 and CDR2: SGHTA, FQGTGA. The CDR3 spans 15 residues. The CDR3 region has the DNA TGTGCCAGCAGCCGGGACCCCCTGGGCACCGGGGAGCTGTTTTTT. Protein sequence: CASSRDPLGTGELFF. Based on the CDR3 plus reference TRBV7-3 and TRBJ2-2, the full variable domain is GAGVSQTPSNKVTEKGKYVELRCDPISGHTALYWYRQSLGQGPEFLIYFQGTGAADDSGLPNDRFFAVRPEGSVSTLKIQRTERGDSAVYLCASSRDPLGTGELFFGEGSRLTVL.

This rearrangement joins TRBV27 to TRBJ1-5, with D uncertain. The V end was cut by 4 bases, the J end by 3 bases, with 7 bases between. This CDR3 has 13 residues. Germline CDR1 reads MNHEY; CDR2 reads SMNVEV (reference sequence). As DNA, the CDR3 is TGTGCCAGCAGTTGGGAGATCAATCAGCCCCAGCATTTT. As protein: CASSWEINQPQHF.

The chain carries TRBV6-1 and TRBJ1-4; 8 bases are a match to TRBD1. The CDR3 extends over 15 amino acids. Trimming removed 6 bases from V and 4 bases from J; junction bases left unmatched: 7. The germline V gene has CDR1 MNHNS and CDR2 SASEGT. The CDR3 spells CASSTDRAGNEKLFF. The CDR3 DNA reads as TGTGCCAGCAGCACGGACAGGGCCGGTAATGAAAAACTGTTTTTT.

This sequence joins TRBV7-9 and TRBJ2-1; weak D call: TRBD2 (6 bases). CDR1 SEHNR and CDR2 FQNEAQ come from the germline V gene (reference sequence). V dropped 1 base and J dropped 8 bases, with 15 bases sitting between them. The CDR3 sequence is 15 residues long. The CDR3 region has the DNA TGTGCCAGCAGCTTAGGGCAGGGAGGTTTGGATGAGCAGTTCTTC. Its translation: CASSLGQGGLDEQFF.

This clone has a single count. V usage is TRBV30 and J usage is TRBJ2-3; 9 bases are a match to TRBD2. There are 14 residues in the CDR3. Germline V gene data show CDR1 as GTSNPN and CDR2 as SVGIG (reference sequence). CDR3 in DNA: TGTGCGGCGGCCCCTAGCGGGGGCACAGATACGCAGTATTTT. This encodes CAAAPSGGTDTQYF.

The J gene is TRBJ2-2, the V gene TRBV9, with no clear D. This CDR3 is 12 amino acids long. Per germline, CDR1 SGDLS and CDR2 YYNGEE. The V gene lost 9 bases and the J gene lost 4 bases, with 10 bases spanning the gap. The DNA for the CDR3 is TGTGCCACTGAAGGCGCCACCGGGGAGCTGTTTTTT. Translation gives CATEGATGELFF.

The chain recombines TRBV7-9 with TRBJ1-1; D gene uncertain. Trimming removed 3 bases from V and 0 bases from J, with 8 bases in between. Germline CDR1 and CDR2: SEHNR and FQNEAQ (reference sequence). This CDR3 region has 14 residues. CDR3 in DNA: TGTGCCAGCAGCTTCGGGCATCTGAACACTGAAGCTTTCTTT. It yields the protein CASSFGHLNTEAFF.

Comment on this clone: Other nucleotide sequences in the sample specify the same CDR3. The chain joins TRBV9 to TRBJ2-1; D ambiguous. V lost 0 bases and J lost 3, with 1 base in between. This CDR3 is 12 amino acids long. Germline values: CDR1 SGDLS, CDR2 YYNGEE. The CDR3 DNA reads TGTGCCAGCAGCGTAGACTACAATGAGCAGTTCTTC. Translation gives CASSVDYNEQFF.